Listed here is a single T cell receptor beta chain. No antigen is known for it. The PCR used 60 Vbeta and 13 Jbeta primers. The protocol was immunoSEQ multiplex PCR, while the TCRdb copy is restricted to in-frame clones and leaves out a portion. The sample has roughly 100,000 clones; approximately 73% are singletons. The source of the sample is a study of cytomegalovirus exposure and HLA in healthy donors. Study-wide context: A prior study identified 110 million or so unique TCR beta sequences from 180 million or so T cells. Roughly 80 million unique TCRs from HLA-typed donors made up an early data release. Overall study results and limits: Later genetic work tied a missense DCLRE1C variant to beta-chain V and J trimming.

Although they were nominally healthy when sampled, donors likely had unrecorded immune exposures. There are 14 residues in the CDR3. Germline V gives CDR1 SGHRS, CDR2 YFSETQ. Between the trimmed V and J ends, which lost 0 bases and 7 bases, there was a span of 10 bases. Specimen: PBMCs. The chain couples TRBV5-1 to TRBJ1-4; perhaps TRBD1 as D (6 bases). The TCR comes from a man in his forties in good health and CMV-seronegative. The CDR3: CASSLAQGIEKLFF. Written as DNA, the CDR3 is TGCGCCAGCAGCTTGGCACAGGGCATTGAAAAACTGTTTTTT.